Reported below is one TCR beta chain. The source of the sample is a study of cytomegalovirus exposure and HLA in healthy donors. Primers included in the PCR were 60 Vbeta and 13 Jbeta primers. TCRdb's copy holds only in-frame clones and misses some; the assay was immunoSEQ multiplex PCR. In the table there are about 38,000 clones, 86% of which are singletons. The CDR3 has 14 amino acids. The V gene lost 4 bases and the J gene lost 7 bases, with 17 bases spanning the gap. Looked up from germline, CDR1 is SGHNT and CDR2 is YENEEA. The sample was PBMCs. This clonotype originated in a woman aged 40 to 55 in good health and CMV-seropositive. The rearrangement uses TRBV11-3 and TRBJ2-7; a weak D match, TRBD2 (5 bases). In DNA form, the CDR3 reads TGTGCCAGCAGCTCCCTAATGATCGAGGGAGAGCAGTACTTC. Translated: CASSSLMIEGEQYF.